The 29 T cell receptor beta chains reported below all come from one sample, sequenced in a study of T-cell reconstitution after alpha-beta-depleted transplantation in children. Unique molecular identifiers tagged the TCRbeta library. TCRdb re-analysed the PCR reads in MiXCR, keeping a single row per CDR3 protein. The sample contains 150,000 to 200,000 distinct CDR3 sequences, about 14% of which appear only once. This material consisted of PBMCs from the stem cell graft donor, taken from the stem cell graft. Receptors originate from a human donor who donated a stem cell graft to a child with acute lymphoblastic leukemia.

This clonotype occurred many times. This chain connects TRBV5-6 to TRBJ2-1; a weak D match, TRBD2 (6 bases). The CDR3 has 15 amino acids. Trimming cost V 4 bases and J 4 bases, with 15 bases left between them. Germline CDR1 SGHDT, CDR2 YYEEEE. CDR3 in amino acids: CASSLALAPYNEQFF. The CDR3 DNA is TGTGCCAGCAGCCTGGCGCTAGCGCCATACAATGAGCAGTTCTTC. The full variable domain, in which reference TRBV5-6 and TRBJ2-1 provide the parts outside the CDR3, is DAGVTQSPTHLIKTRGQQVTLRCSPKSGHDTVSWYQQALGQGPQFIFQYYEEEERQRGNFPDRFSGHQFPNYSSELNVNALLLGDSALYLCASSLALAPYNEQFFGPGTRLTVL.

This clonotype was observed a few times. The CDR3 DNA is TGCAGTGCCTGGGGGGGGCGGGGCACAGATACGCAGTATTTT. Residues: CSAWGGRGTDTQYF. The chain employs TRBV20-1 and TRBJ2-3; tentatively, D is TRBD2 (7 bases). The CDR3 extends over 14 amino acids. V dropped 6 bases and J dropped 1 base, with 14 bases sitting between them. Looked up from germline, CDR1 is DFQATT and CDR2 is SNEGSKA (reference sequence).

This clonotype showed up many times. The chain carries TRBV5-1 and TRBJ2-1; D is unresolved. CDR3 length: 15 residues. CDR1 is SGHRS, CDR2 YFSETQ, per germline. The germline V and J ends were trimmed by 2 bases and 7 bases, with 16 bases remaining between them. CDR3 loop: CASSFLPTLANEQFF. As DNA, the CDR3 is TGCGCCAGCAGCTTTCTCCCGACCCTCGCGAATGAGCAGTTCTTC.

Many counts were recorded for this clonotype. This chain uses TRBV5-1 with TRBJ2-2, with TRBD2 identical over 14 bases. The CDR3 extends over 16 amino acids. Trimming took 8 bases from V and 3 from J; bases not matched to a gene: 6. CDR1 and CDR2 (germline): SGHRS, YFSETQ. CDR3 nucleotide sequence: TGCGCCAGTTCGACTAGCGGGAGGGCCGACACCGGGGAGCTGTTTTTT. It is translated as CASSTSGRADTGELFF. Combining the CDR3 with reference TRBV5-1 and TRBJ2-2 gives the whole variable domain KAGVTQTPRYLIKTRGQQVTLSCSPISGHRSVSWYQQTPGQGLQFLFEYFSETQRNKGNFPGRFSGRQFSNSRSEMNVSTLELGDSALYLCASSTSGRADTGELFFGEGSRLTVL.

On this clonotype: A read error is possible here, since a much larger clone lies one base away. The rearrangement uses TRBV5-1 and TRBJ2-4, with D maybe TRBD2 (7 bases). The CDR3 totals 16 residues. The germline V gene encodes CDR1 SGHRS and CDR2 YFSETQ. CDR3 residues: CASSLMRGQEGNMQYF. The CDR3, as DNA: TGCGCCAGCAGCTTGATGCGGGGGCAAGAAGGAAACATGCAGTACTTC.

This clonotype was seen repeatedly, ten times or more. This chain uses TRBV12-3 or TRBV12-4 with TRBJ2-7; D is perhaps TRBD2 (6 bases). V lost 3 bases, J lost 5 bases, and 14 bases lay in between. The CDR3 is made up of 14 amino acids. CDR3 region: CASSFSSGRNEQYF. CDR3 coding DNA: TGTGCCAGCAGTTTCTCTTCAGGGAGGAACGAGCAGTACTTC.

This clonotype was counted many times. CDR3 protein: CSVEDPGTEAFF. CDR3 bases: TGCAGCGTTGAAGATCCCGGCACTGAAGCTTTCTTT. The genes are TRBV29-1 and TRBJ1-1; no firm D call. V was cut by 0 bases and J by 4 bases, with 6 bases left in between. The germline V gene encodes CDR1 SQVTM and CDR2 ANQGSEA. This CDR3 comprises 12 residues.

The CDR3 here is CASSSRGEQYF. CDR3 sequence (DNA): TGTGCCAGCAGCTCCCGGGGGGAGCAGTACTTC. This chain uses TRBV5-4 with TRBJ2-7, with D perhaps TRBD2 (6 bases). The CDR3 runs 11 residues. Looked up from germline, CDR1 is SGHNT and CDR2 is YYREEE (reference sequence). Trimming removed 3 bases from V and 7 bases from J, with 8 bases in between.

This clonotype was recorded at least ten times. V gene TRBV15 combines with J gene TRBJ2-2; D remains ambiguous. Deletions cut 0 bases from V and 5 bases from J, with 13 bases between. There are 16 residues in the CDR3. The germline V gene encodes CDR1 LNHNV and CDR2 YYDKDF (reference sequence). The CDR3 DNA reads as TGTGCCACCAGCAGAGAATTTGGTTGGAGAACCGGGGAGCTGTTTTTT. It encodes CATSREFGWRTGELFF.

The chain carries TRBV11-2 and TRBJ2-7, with 9 bases that match TRBD2. CDR1 and CDR2 (germline): SGHAT, FQNNGV. This CDR3 contains 16 residues. The trim removed 2 bases at V and 2 bases at J, leaving 7 bases unmatched. CDR3 sequence: CASSLIRLAGTYEQYF. CDR3 bases: TGTGCCAGCAGCTTAATTCGGCTAGCGGGGACCTACGAGCAGTACTTC.

This clonotype was seen many times. CDR3 protein: CASSQELFDTQYF. The DNA of the CDR3 is TGCGCCAGCAGCCAAGAACTATTTGATACGCAGTATTTT. The rearrangement uses TRBV4-1 and TRBJ2-3; no clear D. V was pared by 0 bases and J by 6 bases, with 7 bases between. The CDR3 contains 13 residues. Germline loops: CDR1 MGHRA, CDR2 YSYEKL.

This clonotype was recorded only once. This chain uses TRBV20-1 with TRBJ1-1, with D unresolved. Germline CDR1 reads DFQATT; CDR2 reads SNEGSKA (reference sequence). There are 12 residues in the CDR3. Trimming left V 6 bases short and J 0 bases short, with 8 bases between. CDR3 region: CSAGSVNTEAFF. CDR3 DNA sequence: TGCAGTGCGGGTTCAGTGAACACTGAAGCTTTCTTT.

In its sample, this clonotype was seen many times. The chain joins TRBV10-1 to TRBJ2-3; no definite D call. Germline CDR1 WNHNN, CDR2 SYGVQD (reference sequence). The germline V and J ends were trimmed by 10 bases and 5 bases, with 16 bases remaining between them. CDR3 size: 13 residues. The CDR3 protein is CATSAPDVDTQYF. CDR3 coding DNA: TGCGCCACCTCGGCACCAGACGTAGATACGCAGTATTTT.

To note about this clonotype: This clone may be a read error of a much larger clone one base away. The chain links TRBV5-1 to TRBJ1-4; perhaps TRBD1 as D (5 bases). CDR3 length equals 14 residues. From germline, CDR1 is SGHRS and CDR2 YFSETQ. The germline V and J ends were trimmed by 2 bases and 7 bases, with 12 bases remaining between them. CDR3 sequence (DNA): TGCGCCAGCAGCTTCGGGACTATGTGTGAAAAACTGTTTTTT. Amino acid sequence: CASSFGTMCEKLFF.

This clonotype was seen just once. The rearrangement joins TRBV6-1 to TRBJ2-1; 9 nucleotides line up with TRBD1. J lost 3 bases, V lost 7 bases, and 7 bases had no gene match. CDR1 is MNHNS, CDR2 SASEGT, per germline. The CDR3 is 15 amino acids. The CDR3 loop is CASKNRGLFYNEQFF. The CDR3 DNA reads as TGTGCCAGCAAGAACAGGGGGCTATTCTACAATGAGCAGTTCTTC.

The rearrangement joins TRBV20-1 to TRBJ2-1; maybe TRBD1 (6 bases). Trimming pared 0 bases from V and 6 bases from J, leaving 21 bases between. The CDR3 extends over 17 amino acids. From germline, CDR1 is DFQATT and CDR2 SNEGSKA (reference sequence). Here the CDR3 reads CSARDLGERQGSNEQFF. The CDR3 DNA reads TGCAGTGCTAGAGATCTGGGTGAAAGGCAGGGGAGCAATGAGCAGTTCTTC.

This clonotype was recorded at least ten times. The rearrangement links TRBV5-1 to TRBJ1-1; D possibly corresponds to TRBD1 (6 bases). The CDR3 is 14 amino acids. CDR1 SGHRS and CDR2 YFSETQ come from the germline V gene. The V end lost 2 bases, the J end lost 7 bases, and 15 bases lay between the germline ends. The CDR3 coding sequence is TGCGCCAGCAGCTTATATCAGGGGCGGAATGAAGCTTTCTTT. Its translation is CASSLYQGRNEAFF.

V usage is TRBV18 and J usage is TRBJ2-7; unclear D gene. The germline gives CDR1 KGHSH, CDR2 LQKENI. The V and J ends lost 0 bases and 5 bases respectively, with 11 bases between them. The CDR3 sequence is 14 residues long. CDR3 in amino acids: CASSPPDLPHEQYF. CDR3 DNA: TGTGCCAGCTCACCACCCGACTTACCCCACGAGCAGTACTTC.

The V call is TRBV5-1, the J call TRBJ2-1; 9 bases line up with TRBD2. The CDR3 consists of 19 residues. In germline, CDR1 is SGHRS, CDR2 YFSETQ. Trimming took 0 bases from V and 4 from J; bases not matched to a gene: 14. Here the CDR3 reads CASSLDAGTGTSWYNEQFF. The CDR3 nucleotides are TGCGCCAGCAGCTTGGACGCAGGGACCGGGACTAGCTGGTACAATGAGCAGTTCTTC.

Many counts were recorded for this clonotype. V and J are TRBV20-1 and TRBJ2-2; D gene unclear. Germline CDR1 is DFQATT and CDR2 is SNEGSKA (reference sequence). CDR3 length equals 12 residues. V was shortened by 5 bases and J by 8 bases, with 12 bases between the two germline ends. CDR3 bases: TGCAGTGCTCAGAGATACGAGGGGGAGCTGTTTTTT. As protein: CSAQRYEGELFF.

The chain has TRBV5-1 and TRBJ1-4; 11 nucleotides match TRBD1. The CDR3 covers 15 residues. Trimming removed 4 bases from V and 5 bases from J; junction bases left unmatched: 4. Germline-derived CDR1 and CDR2 are SGHRS and YFSETQ. CDR3 sequence (DNA): TGCGCCAGCAGCCCCGGGACAGGGGGGAATGAAAAACTGTTTTTT. As protein: CASSPGTGGNEKLFF. Combining the CDR3 with reference TRBV5-1 and TRBJ1-4 gives the whole variable domain KAGVTQTPRYLIKTRGQQVTLSCSPISGHRSVSWYQQTPGQGLQFLFEYFSETQRNKGNFPGRFSGRQFSNSRSEMNVSTLELGDSALYLCASSPGTGGNEKLFFGSGTQLSVL.

At least ten counts were recorded for this clonotype. The genes are TRBV5-1 and TRBJ2-1; D gene ambiguous. CDR3 length: 15 residues. Germline loops: CDR1 SGHRS, CDR2 YFSETQ. V was clipped by 0 bases and J by 3 bases, with 10 bases between them. The CDR3 nucleotides read TGCGCCAGCAGCTTGGTGGCGGTTAGCTACAATGAGCAGTTCTTC. Translated: CASSLVAVSYNEQFF.

There are a few counts of this clonotype. The chain has TRBV7-2 and TRBJ2-2, with TRBD1 as a possible D gene (5 bases). Germline V gene data show CDR1 as SGHTA and CDR2 as FQGNSA. Trimming pared 4 bases from V and 0 bases from J, leaving 15 bases between. The length of the CDR3 is 17 residues. Here the CDR3 reads CASSSFWRTSNTGELFF. CDR3 nucleotides: TGTGCCAGCAGCTCCTTCTGGCGGACATCGAACACCGGGGAGCTGTTTTTT.

This clonotype showed up many times. V gene TRBV5-1 combines with J gene TRBJ2-7; D unclear. Looked up from germline, CDR1 is SGHRS and CDR2 is YFSETQ. The CDR3 extends over 13 amino acids. The V and J ends lost 7 bases and 4 bases respectively, with 15 bases between them. The CDR3 DNA follows: TGCGCCAGCCGGGCTCAACCACGGTACGAGCAGTACTTC. Its protein product is CASRAQPRYEQYF. Combining the CDR3 with reference TRBV5-1 and TRBJ2-7 gives the whole variable domain KAGVTQTPRYLIKTRGQQVTLSCSPISGHRSVSWYQQTPGQGLQFLFEYFSETQRNKGNFPGRFSGRQFSNSRSEMNVSTLELGDSALYLCASRAQPRYEQYFGPGTRLTVT.

V and J are TRBV7-9 and TRBJ1-4; D remains ambiguous. V shed 5 bases and J shed 13 bases, with 23 bases lying between them. In germline, CDR1 is SEHNR, CDR2 FQNEAQ (reference sequence). The CDR3 loop spans 15 amino acids. CDR3 DNA sequence: TGTGCCAGCAGCCCCCAAGCAGATTGGACCTTGGGACTGTTTTTT. It yields the protein CASSPQADWTLGLFF.

This clonotype appeared many times. The CDR3 DNA reads TGCAGTGCTAGAGGCTGGGACGGCGGGGAGCTGTTTTTT. Amino acid sequence: CSARGWDGGELFF. V usage is TRBV20-1 and J usage is TRBJ2-2; the D gene could be TRBD1 or TRBD2 (5 bases each). In germline, CDR1 is DFQATT, CDR2 SNEGSKA (reference sequence). V lost 1 base, J lost 7 bases, and 10 bases lay in between. CDR3 length equals 13 residues.

In this sample, this clonotype turned up many times. The chain couples TRBV6-1 to TRBJ2-1, with a tentative D call TRBD2 (6 bases). Germline V gene data show CDR1 as MNHNS and CDR2 as SASEGT. V lost 10 bases and J lost 3, with 13 bases in between. The CDR3 runs to 13 residues. In nucleotides, the CDR3 is TGTGCCACCCGGGGGTTGGTCTACAATGAGCAGTTCTTC. Translated: CATRGLVYNEQFF.

This clonotype was detected many times. The chain combines TRBV5-1 with TRBJ2-1; D might be TRBD1 (6 bases). This CDR3 has 14 amino acids. V lost 0 bases, J lost 6 bases, and 10 bases lay in between. Germline values: CDR1 SGHRS, CDR2 YFSETQ. In nucleotides, the CDR3 is TGCGCCAGCAGCTTGGACAGGGCCCTCAATGAGCAGTTCTTC. Amino acid sequence: CASSLDRALNEQFF.

This chain connects TRBV20-1 to TRBJ2-7; 8 bases are shared with TRBD2. The germline CDR1 and CDR2 sequences are DFQATT and SNEGSKA (reference sequence). Trimming removed 7 bases from V and 4 bases from J; junction bases left unmatched: 0. This CDR3 has 10 residues. CDR3 nucleotides: TGCAGTGTAGCGGGGTACGAGCAGTACTTC. Translation gives CSVAGYEQYF.